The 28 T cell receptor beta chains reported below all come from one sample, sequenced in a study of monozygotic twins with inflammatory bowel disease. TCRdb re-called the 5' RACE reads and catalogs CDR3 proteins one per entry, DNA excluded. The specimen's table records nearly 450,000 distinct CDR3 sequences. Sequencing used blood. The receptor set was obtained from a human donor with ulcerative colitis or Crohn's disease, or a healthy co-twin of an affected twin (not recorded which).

The CDR3 sequence is CSVVPASGRMDEQFF. The chain is built from TRBV29-1 and TRBJ2-1; as DNA is missing, the TRBD2 call by TCRdb cannot be tested. Germline CDR1 and CDR2: SQVTM and ANQGSEA. The CDR3 is 15 residues long.

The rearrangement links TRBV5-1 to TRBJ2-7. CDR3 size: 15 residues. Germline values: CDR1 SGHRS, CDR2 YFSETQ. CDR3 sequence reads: CASSQRPSESSEQYF.

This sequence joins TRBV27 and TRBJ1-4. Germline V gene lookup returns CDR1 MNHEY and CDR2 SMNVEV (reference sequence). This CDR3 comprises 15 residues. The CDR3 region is CASSTRVGFGEKLFF.

The CDR3 region is CASSPMALSYNEQFF. The chain joins TRBV7-8 to TRBJ2-1. This CDR3 spans 15 amino acids. The germline V gene has CDR1 SGHVS and CDR2 FQNEAQ.

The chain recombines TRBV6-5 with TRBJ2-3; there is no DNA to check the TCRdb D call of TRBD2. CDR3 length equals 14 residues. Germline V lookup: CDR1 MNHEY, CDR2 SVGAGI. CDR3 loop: CASSYGTRDDTQYF.

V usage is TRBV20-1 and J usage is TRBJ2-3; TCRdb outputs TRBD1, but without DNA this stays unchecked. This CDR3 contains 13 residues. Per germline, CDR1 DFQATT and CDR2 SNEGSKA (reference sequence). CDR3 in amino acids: CSAEQGPTDTQYF.

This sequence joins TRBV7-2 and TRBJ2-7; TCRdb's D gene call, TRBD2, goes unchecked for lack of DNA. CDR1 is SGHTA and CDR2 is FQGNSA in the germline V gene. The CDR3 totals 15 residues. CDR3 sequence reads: CASSLAGGLPYEQYF.

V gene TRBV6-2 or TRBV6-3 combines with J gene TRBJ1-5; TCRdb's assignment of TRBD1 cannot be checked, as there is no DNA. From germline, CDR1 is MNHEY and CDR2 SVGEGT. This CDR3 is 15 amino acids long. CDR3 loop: CASRRDNYSNQPQHF.

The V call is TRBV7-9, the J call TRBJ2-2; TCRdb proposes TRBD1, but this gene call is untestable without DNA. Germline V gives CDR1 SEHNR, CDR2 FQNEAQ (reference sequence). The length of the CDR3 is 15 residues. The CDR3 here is CASTLAGANGGELFF.

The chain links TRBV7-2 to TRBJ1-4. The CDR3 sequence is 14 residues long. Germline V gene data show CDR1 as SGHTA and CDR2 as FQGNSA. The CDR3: CASSLGLANEKLFF.

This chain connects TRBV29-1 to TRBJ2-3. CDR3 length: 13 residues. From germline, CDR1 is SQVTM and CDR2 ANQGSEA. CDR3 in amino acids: CSATTTGTDTQYF.

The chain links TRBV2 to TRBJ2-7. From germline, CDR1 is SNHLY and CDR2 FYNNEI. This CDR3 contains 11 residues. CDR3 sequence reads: CASIRSYEQYF.

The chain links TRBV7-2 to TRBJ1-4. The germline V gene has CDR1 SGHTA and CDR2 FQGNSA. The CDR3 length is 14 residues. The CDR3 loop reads CASSLGASQEKLFF.

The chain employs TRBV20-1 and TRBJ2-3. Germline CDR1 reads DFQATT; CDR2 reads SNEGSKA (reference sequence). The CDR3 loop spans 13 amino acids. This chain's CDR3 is CSARETSTDTQYF.

The CDR3 reads CASSLQGPASTDTQYF. The V and J genes are TRBV7-2 and TRBJ2-3; the TRBD1 assignment by TCRdb is unverifiable without DNA. CDR1 is SGHTA, CDR2 FQGNSA, per germline. The CDR3 is 16 residues long.

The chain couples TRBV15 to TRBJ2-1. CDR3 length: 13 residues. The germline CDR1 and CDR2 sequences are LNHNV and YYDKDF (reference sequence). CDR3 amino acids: CATTSASYNEQFF.

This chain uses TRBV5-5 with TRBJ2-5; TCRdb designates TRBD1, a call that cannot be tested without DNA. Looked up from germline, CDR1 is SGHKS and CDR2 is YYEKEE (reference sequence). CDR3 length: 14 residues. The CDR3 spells CASKLDRGQETQYF.

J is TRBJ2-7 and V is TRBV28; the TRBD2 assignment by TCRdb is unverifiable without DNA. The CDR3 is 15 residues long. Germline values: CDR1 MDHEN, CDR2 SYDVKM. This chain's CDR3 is CASSIIRDLQYEQYF.

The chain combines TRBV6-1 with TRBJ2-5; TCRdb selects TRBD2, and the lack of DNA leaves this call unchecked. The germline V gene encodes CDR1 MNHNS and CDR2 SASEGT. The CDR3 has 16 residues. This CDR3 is CASSEDLTTRLKTQYF.

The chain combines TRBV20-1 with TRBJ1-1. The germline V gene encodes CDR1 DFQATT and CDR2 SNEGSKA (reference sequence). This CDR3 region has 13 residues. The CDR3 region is CSAPRRSNTEAFF.

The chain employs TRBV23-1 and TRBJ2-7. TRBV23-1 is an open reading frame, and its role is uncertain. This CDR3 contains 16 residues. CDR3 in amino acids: CASSQSFRTDSYEQYF.

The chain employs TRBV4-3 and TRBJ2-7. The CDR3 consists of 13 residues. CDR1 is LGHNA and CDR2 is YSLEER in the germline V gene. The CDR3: CASSPDLLYEQYF.

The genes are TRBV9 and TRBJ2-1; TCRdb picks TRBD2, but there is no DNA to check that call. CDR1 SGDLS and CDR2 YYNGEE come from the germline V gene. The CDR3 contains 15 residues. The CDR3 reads CASSVGLAGDGEQFF. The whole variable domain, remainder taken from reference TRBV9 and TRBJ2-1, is DSGVTQTPKHLITATGQRVTLRCSPRSGDLSVYWYQQSLDQGLQFLIQYYNGEERAKGNILERFSAQQFPDLHSELNLSSLELGDSALYFCASSVGLAGDGEQFFGPGTRLTVL.

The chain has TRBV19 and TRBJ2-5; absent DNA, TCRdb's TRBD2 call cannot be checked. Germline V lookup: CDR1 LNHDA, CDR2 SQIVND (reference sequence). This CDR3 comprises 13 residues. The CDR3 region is CASRRDSQETQYF. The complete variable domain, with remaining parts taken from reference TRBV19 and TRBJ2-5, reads DGGITQSPKYLFRKEGQNVTLSCEQNLNHDAMYWYRQDPGQGLRLIYYSQIVNDFQKGDIAEGYSVSREKKESFPLTVTSAQKNPTAFYLCASRRDSQETQYFGPGTRLLVL.

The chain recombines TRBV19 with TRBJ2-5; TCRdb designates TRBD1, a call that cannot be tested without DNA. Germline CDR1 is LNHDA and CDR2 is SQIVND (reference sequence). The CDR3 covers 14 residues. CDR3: CASTPRGVRETQYF.

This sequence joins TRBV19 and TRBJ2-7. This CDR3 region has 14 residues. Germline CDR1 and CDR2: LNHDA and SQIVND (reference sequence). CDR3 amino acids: CASSKKPGLYEQYF.

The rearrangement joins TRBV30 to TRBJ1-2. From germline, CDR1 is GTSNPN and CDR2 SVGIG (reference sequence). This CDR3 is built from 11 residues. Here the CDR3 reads CAWSRDAGYTF.

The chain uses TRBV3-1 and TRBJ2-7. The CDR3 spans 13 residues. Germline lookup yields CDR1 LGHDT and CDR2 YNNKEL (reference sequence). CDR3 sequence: CASSKSSPTEQYF.